This is a list of T cell receptor beta chains from one sample in a study of OX40 agonist ivuxolimab in advanced cancers. The table came from immunoSEQ multiplex PCR; TCRdb's copy has only in-frame clones and leaves some out. The sample consists of 69,000 or so clones, around 89% of them appearing once. This material consisted of CD4+ or CD8+ T cells sorted from blood, taken in a trial of the OX40 agonist ivuxolimab. The receptors here all came from an adult with an advanced solid tumor such as melanoma, head and neck, liver or kidney cancer. CDR3s include the opening cysteine and the closing phenylalanine or tryptophan. A D gene is named only where the DNA matches it firmly. Not all rows give a size; the values are once, few, many and, for expanded clones, a class.

NA NA TRBJ2-3 TRBV6-5 CASSYGDQASTQYF TGTGCCAGCAGTTACGGAGATCAAGCAAGTACGCAGTATTTT
NA NA TRBJ1-5 TRBV28 CASSLTDTYSNQPQHF TGTGCCAGCAGTTTAACCGACACTTATAGCAATCAGCCCCAGCATTTT
TRBD1 NA TRBJ2-7 TRBV6-4 CARNRGSKSDYEQYF TGTGCCAGAAACAGGGGGTCCAAGTCGGACTACGAGCAGTACTTC
NA NA TRBJ1-1 TRBV14 CASSQARGVNTEAFF TGTGCCAGCAGCCAGGCAAGGGGGGTGAACACTGAAGCTTTCTTT
NA NA TRBJ1-1 TRBV28 CASSLKFGNTEAFF TGTGCCAGCAGTCTCAAGTTCGGGAACACTGAAGCTTTCTTT
NA NA TRBJ1-5 TRBV7-2 CASSWGVYQPQHF TGTGCCAGCAGCTGGGGGGTATATCAGCCCCAGCATTTT
NA once TRBJ1-3 TRBV7-8 CASSGQGRHPSGNTIYF TGTGCCAGCAGCGGACAAGGACGGCACCCCTCTGGAAACACCATATATTTT
NA NA TRBJ1-5 TRBV13 CASSLGAGRNQPQHF TGTGCCAGCAGCTTAGGGGCAGGGCGGAATCAGCCCCAGCATTTT
NA NA TRBJ2-1 TRBV7-3 CASSLVHRNEQFF TGTGCCAGCAGCTTAGTTCACAGGAATGAGCAGTTCTTC
NA NA TRBJ1-4 TRBV7-6 CASSSGSQISNEKLFF TGTGCCAGCTCGTCCGGGTCTCAGATATCTAATGAAAAACTGTTTTTT
NA NA TRBJ2-5 TRBV27 CASSLIPGREETQYF TGTGCCAGCAGTTTAATACCAGGGCGGGAAGAGACCCAGTACTTC
TRBD1 NA TRBJ2-7 TRBV7-2 CASSQRQGSPYEQYF TGTGCCAGCAGCCAGAGACAGGGAAGTCCCTACGAGCAGTACTTC
TRBD1 NA TRBJ2-1 TRBV2 CATTGGAEQFF TGTGCCACTACAGGGGGTGCTGAGCAGTTCTTC
TRBD1 NA TRBJ1-2 TRBV2 CASSDSRDRVNYGYTF TGTGCCAGCAGTGATTCCCGGGACAGGGTGAACTATGGCTACACCTTC
NA NA TRBJ2-2 TRBV2 CASSDSPNPNTGELFF TGTGCCAGCAGTGATAGTCCTAACCCGAACACCGGGGAGCTGTTTTTT
NA NA TRBJ1-5 TRBV5-6 CASSSGTSLSNQPQHF TGTGCCAGCAGCTCGGGGACATCGCTCAGCAATCAGCCCCAGCATTTT